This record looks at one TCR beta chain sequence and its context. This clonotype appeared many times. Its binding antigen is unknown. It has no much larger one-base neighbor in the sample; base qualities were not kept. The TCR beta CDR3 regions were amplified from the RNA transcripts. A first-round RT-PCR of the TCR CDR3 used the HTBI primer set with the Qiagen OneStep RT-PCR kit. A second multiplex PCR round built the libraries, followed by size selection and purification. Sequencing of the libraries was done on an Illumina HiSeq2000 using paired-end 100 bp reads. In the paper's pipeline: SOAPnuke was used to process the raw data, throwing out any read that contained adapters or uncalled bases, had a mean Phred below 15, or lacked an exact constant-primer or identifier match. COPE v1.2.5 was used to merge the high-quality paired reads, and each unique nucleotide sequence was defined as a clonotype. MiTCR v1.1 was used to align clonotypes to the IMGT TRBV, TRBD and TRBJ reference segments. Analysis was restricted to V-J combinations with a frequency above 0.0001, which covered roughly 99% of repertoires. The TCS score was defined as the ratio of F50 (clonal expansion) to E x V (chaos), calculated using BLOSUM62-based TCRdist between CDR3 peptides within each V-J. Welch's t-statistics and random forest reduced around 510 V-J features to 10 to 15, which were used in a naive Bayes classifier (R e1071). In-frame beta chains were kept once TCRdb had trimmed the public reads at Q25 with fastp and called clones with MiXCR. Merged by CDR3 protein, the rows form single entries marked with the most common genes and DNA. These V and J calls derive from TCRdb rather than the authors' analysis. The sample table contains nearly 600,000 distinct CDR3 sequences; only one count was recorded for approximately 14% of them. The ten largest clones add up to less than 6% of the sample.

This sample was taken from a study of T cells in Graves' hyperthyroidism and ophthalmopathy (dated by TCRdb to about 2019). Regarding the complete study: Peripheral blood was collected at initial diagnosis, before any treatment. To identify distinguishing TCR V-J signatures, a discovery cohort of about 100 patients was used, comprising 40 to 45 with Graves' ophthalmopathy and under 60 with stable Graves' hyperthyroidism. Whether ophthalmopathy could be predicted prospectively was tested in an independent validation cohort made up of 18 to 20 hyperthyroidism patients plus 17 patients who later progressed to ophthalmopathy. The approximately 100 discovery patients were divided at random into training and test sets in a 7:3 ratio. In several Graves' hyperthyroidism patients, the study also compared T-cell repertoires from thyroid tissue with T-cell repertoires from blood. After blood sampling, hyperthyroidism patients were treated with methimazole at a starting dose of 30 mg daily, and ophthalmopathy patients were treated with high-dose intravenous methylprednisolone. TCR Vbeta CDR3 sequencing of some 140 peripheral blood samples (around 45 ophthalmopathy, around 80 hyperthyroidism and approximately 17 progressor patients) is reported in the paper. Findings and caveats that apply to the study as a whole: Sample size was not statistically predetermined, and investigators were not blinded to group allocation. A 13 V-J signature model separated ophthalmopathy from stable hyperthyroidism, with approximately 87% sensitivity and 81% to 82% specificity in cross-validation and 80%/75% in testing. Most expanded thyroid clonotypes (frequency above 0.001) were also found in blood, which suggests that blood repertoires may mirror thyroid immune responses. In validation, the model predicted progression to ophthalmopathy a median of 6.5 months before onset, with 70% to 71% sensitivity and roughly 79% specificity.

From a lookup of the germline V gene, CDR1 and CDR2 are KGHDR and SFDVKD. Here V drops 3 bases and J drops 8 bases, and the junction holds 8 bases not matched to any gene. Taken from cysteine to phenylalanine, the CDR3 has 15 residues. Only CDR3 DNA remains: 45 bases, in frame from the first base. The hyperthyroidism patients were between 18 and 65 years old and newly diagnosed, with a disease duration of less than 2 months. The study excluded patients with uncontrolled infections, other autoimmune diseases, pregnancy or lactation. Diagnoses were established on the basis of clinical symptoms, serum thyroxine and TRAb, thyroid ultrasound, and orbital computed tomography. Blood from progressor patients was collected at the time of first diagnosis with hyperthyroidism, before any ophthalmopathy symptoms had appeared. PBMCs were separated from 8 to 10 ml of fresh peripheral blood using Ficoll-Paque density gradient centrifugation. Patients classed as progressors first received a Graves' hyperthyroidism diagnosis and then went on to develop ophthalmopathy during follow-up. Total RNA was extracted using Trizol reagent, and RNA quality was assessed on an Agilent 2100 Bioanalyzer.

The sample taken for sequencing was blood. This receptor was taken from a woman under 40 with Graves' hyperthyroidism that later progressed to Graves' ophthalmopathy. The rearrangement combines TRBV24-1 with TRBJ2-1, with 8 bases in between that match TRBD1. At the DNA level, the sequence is TGTGCCACCAGTGATCCACGACAGGGACAGGATGAGCAGTTCTTC. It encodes CATSDPRQGQDEQFF.